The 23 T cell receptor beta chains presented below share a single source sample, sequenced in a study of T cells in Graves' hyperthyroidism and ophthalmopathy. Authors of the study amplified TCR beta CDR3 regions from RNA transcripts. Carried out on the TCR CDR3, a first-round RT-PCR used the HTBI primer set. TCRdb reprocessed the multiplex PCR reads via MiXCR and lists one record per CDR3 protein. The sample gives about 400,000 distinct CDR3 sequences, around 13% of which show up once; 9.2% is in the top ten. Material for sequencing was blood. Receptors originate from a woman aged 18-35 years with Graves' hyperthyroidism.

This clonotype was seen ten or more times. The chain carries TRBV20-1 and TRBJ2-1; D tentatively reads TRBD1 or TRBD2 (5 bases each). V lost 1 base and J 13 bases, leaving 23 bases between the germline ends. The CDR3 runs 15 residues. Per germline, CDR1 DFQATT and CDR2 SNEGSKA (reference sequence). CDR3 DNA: TGCAGTGCTAGAGGGGCCGGAGGCCTCCGGGACGTCCAGTTCTTC. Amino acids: CSARGAGGLRDVQFF.

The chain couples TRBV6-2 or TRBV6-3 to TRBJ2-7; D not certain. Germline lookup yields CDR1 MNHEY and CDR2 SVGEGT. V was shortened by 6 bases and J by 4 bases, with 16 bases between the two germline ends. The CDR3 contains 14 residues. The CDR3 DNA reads TGTGCCAGCAGACCCACCGGCGTGGGGTACGAGCAGTACTTC. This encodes CASRPTGVGYEQYF.

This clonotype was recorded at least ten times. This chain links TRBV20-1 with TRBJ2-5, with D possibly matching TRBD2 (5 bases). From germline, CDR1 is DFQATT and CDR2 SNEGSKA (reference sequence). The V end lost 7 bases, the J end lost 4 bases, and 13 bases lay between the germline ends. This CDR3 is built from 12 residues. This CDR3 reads CSVGRDGETQYF. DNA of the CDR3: TGCAGTGTCGGTCGGGATGGAGAGACCCAGTACTTC.

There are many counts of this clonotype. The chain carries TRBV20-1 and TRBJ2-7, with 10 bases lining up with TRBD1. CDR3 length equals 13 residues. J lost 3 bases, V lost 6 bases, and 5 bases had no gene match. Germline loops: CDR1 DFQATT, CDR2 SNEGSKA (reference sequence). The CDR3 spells CSATGTGDYEQYF. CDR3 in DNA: TGCAGTGCCACCGGGACAGGGGACTACGAGCAGTACTTC.

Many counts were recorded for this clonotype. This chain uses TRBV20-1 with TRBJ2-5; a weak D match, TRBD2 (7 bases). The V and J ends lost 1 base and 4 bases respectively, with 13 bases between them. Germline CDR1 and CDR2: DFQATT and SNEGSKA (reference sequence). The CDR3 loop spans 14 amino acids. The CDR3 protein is CSARVGGGGETQYF. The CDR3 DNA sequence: TGCAGTGCTAGAGTTGGGGGGGGCGGAGAGACCCAGTACTTC.

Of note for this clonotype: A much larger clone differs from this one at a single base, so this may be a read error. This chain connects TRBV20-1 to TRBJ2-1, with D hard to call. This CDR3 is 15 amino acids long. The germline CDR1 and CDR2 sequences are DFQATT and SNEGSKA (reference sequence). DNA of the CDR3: TGCAGTGCTAACTTACGAGGCCTCCTTTACAATGAGCAGCTCTTC. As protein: CSANLRGLLYNEQLF.

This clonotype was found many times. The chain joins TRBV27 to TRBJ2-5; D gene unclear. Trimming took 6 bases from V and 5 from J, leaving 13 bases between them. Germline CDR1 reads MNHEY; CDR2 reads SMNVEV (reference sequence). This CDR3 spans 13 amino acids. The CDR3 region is CASSLGPDETQYF. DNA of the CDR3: TGTGCCAGCAGCCTAGGCCCGGACGAGACCCAGTACTTC.

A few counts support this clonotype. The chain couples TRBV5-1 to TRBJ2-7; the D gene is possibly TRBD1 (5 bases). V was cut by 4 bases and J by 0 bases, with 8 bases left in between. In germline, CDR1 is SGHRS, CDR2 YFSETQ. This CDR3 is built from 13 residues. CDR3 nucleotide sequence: TGCGCCAGCAGCGTGGGGCCCTCCTACGAGCAGTACTTC. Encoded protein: CASSVGPSYEQYF.

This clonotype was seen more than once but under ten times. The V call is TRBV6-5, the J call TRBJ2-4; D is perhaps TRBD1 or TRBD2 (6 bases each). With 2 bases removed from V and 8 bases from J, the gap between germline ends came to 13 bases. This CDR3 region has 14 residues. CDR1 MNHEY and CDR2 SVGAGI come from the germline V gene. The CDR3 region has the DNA TGTGCCAGCAGTTACGGGGGGCGAGGTGACATTCAGTACTTC. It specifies CASSYGGRGDIQYF.

The CDR3 sequence is CASSVGQGEQYF. CDR3 bases: TGTGCCAGCAGCGTAGGACAGGGCGAGCAGTACTTC. J is TRBJ2-7 and V is TRBV9, with 7 positions matching TRBD1. J was trimmed by 6 bases and V by 0 bases; bases with no gene match: 0. The germline V gene has CDR1 SGDLS and CDR2 YYNGEE. This CDR3 contains 12 residues.

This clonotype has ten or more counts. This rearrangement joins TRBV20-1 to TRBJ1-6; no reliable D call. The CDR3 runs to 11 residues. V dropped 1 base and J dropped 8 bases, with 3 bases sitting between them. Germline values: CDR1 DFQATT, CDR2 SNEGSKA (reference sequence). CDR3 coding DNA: TGCAGTGCTAGAGGACATTCACCCCTCCACTTT. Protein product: CSARGHSPLHF.

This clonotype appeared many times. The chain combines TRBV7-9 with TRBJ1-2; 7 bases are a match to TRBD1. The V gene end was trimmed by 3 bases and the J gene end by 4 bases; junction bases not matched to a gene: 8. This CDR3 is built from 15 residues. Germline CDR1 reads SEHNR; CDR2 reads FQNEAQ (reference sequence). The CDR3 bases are TGTGCCAGCAGCTTTGGGGAAGGGACAGCCTATGGCTACACCTTC. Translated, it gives CASSFGEGTAYGYTF.

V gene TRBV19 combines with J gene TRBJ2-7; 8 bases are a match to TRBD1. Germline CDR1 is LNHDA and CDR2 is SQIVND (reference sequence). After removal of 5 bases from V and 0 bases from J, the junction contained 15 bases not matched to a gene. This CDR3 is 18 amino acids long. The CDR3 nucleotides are TGTGCCAGTAGTGCGAAACTCGTGGGGGGACAGGACTCCTACGAGCAGTACTTC. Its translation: CASSAKLVGGQDSYEQYF. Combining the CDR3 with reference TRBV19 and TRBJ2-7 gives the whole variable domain DGGITQSPKYLFRKEGQNVTLSCEQNLNHDAMYWYRQDPGQGLRLIYYSQIVNDFQKGDIAEGYSVSREKKESFPLTVTSAQKNPTAFYLCASSAKLVGGQDSYEQYFGPGTRLTVT.

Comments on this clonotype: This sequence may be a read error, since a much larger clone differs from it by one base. This chain's CDR3 is CASITDRGGTDTQYF. The CDR3 bases are TGCGCCAGCATCACGGACAGGGGAGGTACAGATACGCAGTATTTT. The rearrangement uses TRBV10-1 and TRBJ2-3; 9 nucleotides agree with TRBD1. V lost 7 bases, J lost 3 bases, and 8 bases stayed unmatched. This CDR3 contains 15 residues. Germline CDR1 and CDR2: WNHNN and SYGVQD (reference sequence).

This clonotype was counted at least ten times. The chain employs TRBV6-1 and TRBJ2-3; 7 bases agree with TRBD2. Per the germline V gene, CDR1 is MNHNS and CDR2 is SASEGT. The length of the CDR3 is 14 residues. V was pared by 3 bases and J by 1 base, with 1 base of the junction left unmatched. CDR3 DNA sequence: TGTGCCAGCAGTGAGGGGGGGGGCACAGATACGCAGTATTTT. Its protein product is CASSEGGGTDTQYF.

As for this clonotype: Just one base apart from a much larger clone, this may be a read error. CDR3 sequence (DNA): TGTACCAGCAGCTTGGAAGGGTCAGATACGCAGTATTTT. Translation gives CTSSLEGSDTQYF. The rearrangement joins TRBV5-4 to TRBJ2-3; D remains ambiguous. The V gene's germline CDR1 is SGHNT and CDR2 YYREEE (reference sequence). The CDR3 length is 13 residues.

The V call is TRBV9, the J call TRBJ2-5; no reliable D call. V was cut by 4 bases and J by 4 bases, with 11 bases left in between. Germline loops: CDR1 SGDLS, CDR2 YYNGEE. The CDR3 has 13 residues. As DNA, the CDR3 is TGTGCCAGCAGCCCCCCGGACCTAGAGACCCAGTACTTC. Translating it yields CASSPPDLETQYF.

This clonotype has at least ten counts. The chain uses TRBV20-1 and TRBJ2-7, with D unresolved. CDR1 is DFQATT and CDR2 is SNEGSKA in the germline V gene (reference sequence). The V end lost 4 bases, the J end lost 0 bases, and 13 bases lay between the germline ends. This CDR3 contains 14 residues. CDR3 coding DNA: TGCAGTGCTAAAAAAAGTCCGAGCTCCTACGAGCAGTACTTC. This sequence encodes CSAKKSPSSYEQYF.

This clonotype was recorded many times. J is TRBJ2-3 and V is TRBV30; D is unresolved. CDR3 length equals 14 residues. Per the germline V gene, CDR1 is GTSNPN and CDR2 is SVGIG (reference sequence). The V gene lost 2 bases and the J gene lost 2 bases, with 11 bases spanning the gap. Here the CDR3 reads CAWSTAIHTDTQYF. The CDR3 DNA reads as TGTGCCTGGAGTACGGCGATACACACAGATACGCAGTATTTT.

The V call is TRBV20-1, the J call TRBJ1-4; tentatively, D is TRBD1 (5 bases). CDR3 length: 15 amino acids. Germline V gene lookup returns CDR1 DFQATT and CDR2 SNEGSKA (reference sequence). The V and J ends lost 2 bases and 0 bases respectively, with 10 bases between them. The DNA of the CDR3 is TGCAGTGCTAGAAAATCCAGGGCAACTAATGAAAAACTGTTTTTT. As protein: CSARKSRATNEKLFF.

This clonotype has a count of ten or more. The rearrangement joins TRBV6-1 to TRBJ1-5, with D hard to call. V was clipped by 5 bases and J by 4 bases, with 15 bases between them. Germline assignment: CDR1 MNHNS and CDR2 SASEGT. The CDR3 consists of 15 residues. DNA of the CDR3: TGTGCCAGCAGTCTAAAGGCAGGACTTAATCAGCCCCAGCATTTT. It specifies CASSLKAGLNQPQHF.

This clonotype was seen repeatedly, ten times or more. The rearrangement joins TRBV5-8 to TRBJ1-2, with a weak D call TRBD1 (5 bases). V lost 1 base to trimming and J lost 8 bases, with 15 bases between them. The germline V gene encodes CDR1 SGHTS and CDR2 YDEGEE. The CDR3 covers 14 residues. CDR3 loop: CASSLPGTVRGYTF. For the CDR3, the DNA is TGTGCCAGCAGCTTGCCCGGGACCGTCAGGGGCTACACCTTC.

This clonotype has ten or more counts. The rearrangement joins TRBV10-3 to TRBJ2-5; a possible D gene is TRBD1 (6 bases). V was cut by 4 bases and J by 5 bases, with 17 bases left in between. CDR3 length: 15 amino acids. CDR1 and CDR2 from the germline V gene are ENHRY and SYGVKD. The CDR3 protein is CAISVNRDPRETQYF. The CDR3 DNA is TGTGCCATCAGTGTTAACAGGGACCCTCGGGAGACCCAGTACTTC.